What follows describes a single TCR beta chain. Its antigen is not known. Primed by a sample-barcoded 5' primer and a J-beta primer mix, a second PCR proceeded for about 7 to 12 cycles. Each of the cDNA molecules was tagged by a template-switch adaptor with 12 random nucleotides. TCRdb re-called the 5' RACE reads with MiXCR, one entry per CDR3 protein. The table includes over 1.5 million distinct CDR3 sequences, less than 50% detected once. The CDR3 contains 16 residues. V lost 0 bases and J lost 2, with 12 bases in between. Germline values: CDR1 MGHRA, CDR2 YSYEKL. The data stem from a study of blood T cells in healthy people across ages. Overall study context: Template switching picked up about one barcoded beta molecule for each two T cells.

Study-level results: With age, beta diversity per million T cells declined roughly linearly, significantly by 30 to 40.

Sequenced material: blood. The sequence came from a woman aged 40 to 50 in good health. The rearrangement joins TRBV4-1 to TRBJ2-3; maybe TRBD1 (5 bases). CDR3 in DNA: TGCGCCAGCAGCCAAGATTGGGGCAAGAACACAGATACGCAGTATTTT. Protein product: CASSQDWGKNTDTQYF.